This T cell receptor (beta chain) was recovered during a study of cytomegalovirus exposure and HLA in healthy donors. Germline assignment: CDR1 MNHEY and CDR2 SMNVEV (reference sequence). V trimming: 4 bases; J trimming: 2 bases; junction bases outside the gene matches: 8. The CDR3 is 17 amino acids. In regard to this clone: Antigen specificity is unknown.

The PCR employed 60 Vbeta primers together with 13 Jbeta primers. Clones were read by immunoSEQ multiplex PCR, and TCRdb kept only the in-frame ones, dropping some. The data hold fewer than 110,000 clones, with around 69% observed a single time. Notes on the study in general: In most subjects, TCR beta sequences reportedly gave accurate predictions of HLA-A and HLA-B alleles. Highest at DRB1 and lowest at HLA-C, TCR association rates differed among HLA loci in a later analysis. Per a later analysis, under 20,000 TCR beta sequences showed association with HLA alleles at 0.05 false discovery rate.

The source material was PBMCs. The source is a man between 18 and 29 years old in good health and CMV-seronegative. The rearrangement uses TRBV27 and TRBJ1-5; 10 bases fit TRBD1. DNA of the CDR3: TGTGCCAGCAGTTCAAGACAGGGGGCTGGGGGCAATCAGCCCCAGCATTTT. It is translated as CASSSRQGAGGNQPQHF.